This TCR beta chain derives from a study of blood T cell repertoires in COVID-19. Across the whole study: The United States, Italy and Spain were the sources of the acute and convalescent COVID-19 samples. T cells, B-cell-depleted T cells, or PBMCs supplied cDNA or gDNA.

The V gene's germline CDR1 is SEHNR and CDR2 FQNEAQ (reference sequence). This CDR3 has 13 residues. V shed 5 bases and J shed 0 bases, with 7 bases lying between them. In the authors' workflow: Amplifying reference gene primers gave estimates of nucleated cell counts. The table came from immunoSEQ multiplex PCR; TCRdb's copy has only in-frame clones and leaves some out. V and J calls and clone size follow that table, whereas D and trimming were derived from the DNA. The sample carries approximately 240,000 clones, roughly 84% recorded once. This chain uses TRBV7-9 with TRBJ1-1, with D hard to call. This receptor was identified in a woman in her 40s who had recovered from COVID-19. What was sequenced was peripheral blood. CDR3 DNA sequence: TGTGCCAGCAGCACGCAGGTGAACACTGAAGCTTTCTTT. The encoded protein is CASSTQVNTEAFF.